These 24 T cell receptor beta chains originate from one sample sequenced in a study of shared clonotypes between healthy human individuals. Clones were read by immunoSEQ multiplex PCR, and TCRdb kept only the in-frame ones, dropping some. The table includes nearly 2 million clones, roughly 94% detected once. CD45RO negativity and positive selection for CCR7 defined naive CD8 cells, a population that excluded terminally differentiated effector memory CD45RA+ cells. Sequencing was performed on naive CD8+ T cells sorted from blood. The receptors here all came from a man aged 18 to 29 in good health.

This rearrangement joins TRBV27 to TRBJ2-2; TRBD1 matches 8 bases. Germline V gives CDR1 MNHEY, CDR2 SMNVEV (reference sequence). V trimming: 6 bases; J trimming: 6 bases; junction bases outside the gene matches: 6. The CDR3 sequence is 14 residues long. CDR3 protein: CASSWTGPAGELFF. The CDR3 nucleotides are TGTGCCAGCAGCTGGACAGGGCCTGCCGGGGAGCTGTTTTTT.

As regards this clone: The sample holds other DNA sequences that translate to the same CDR3. The rearrangement joins TRBV5-6 to TRBJ1-1; D is unresolved. Between the trimmed V and J ends, which lost 4 bases and 1 base, there was a span of 5 bases. This CDR3 region has 12 residues. Germline V gene lookup returns CDR1 SGHDT and CDR2 YYEEEE. The CDR3 loop is CASSPQNTEAFF. CDR3 in DNA: TGTGCCAGCAGCCCTCAGAACACTGAAGCTTTCTTT.

This chain links TRBV27 with TRBJ1-2, with D unresolved. Between the trimmed V and J ends, which lost 5 bases and 7 bases, there was a span of 23 bases. The CDR3 spans 16 residues. Germline V lookup: CDR1 MNHEY, CDR2 SMNVEV (reference sequence). For the CDR3, the DNA is TGTGCCAGCAGTAAAACCCGGGAGACCAAACTGGGTGGCTACACCTTC. Translation gives CASSKTRETKLGGYTF.

CDR3: CASSYSTLLDEKLFF. The CDR3 DNA reads TGTGCCAGCAGTTACTCGACTCTGTTAGATGAAAAACTGTTTTTT. V usage is TRBV6-6 and J usage is TRBJ1-4; D is unresolved. The V and J ends lost 0 bases and 6 bases respectively, with 11 bases between them. Germline V gene lookup returns CDR1 MNHNY and CDR2 SVGAGI (reference sequence). This CDR3 contains 15 residues.

The chain is built from TRBV4-3 and TRBJ1-5; D not certain. The V end was cut by 4 bases, the J end by 3 bases, with 16 bases between. CDR3 size: 16 residues. Germline CDR1 LGHNA, CDR2 YSLEER. Here the CDR3 DNA reads TGCGCCAGCAGCCTCTGGGCTGGGCAGCTCAATCAGCCCCAGCATTTT. Its protein is CASSLWAGQLNQPQHF.

The chain combines TRBV9 with TRBJ2-7; a weak D match, TRBD1 (6 bases). The CDR3 extends over 15 amino acids. Per the germline V gene, CDR1 is SGDLS and CDR2 is YYNGEE. V lost 0 bases, J lost 6 bases, and 16 bases lay in between. This chain's CDR3 is CASSVEGTSFSEQYF. The CDR3 region has the DNA TGTGCCAGCAGCGTAGAAGGGACAAGTTTTTCCGAGCAGTACTTC.

The V call is TRBV7-2, the J call TRBJ1-2; D gene ambiguous. The germline V gene has CDR1 SGHTA and CDR2 FQGNSA. The V gene lost 1 base and the J gene lost 4 bases, with 16 bases spanning the gap. The CDR3 contains 16 residues. The CDR3 sequence: CASSLGGPRSSYGYTF. DNA of the CDR3: TGTGCCAGCAGCTTAGGTGGACCGCGGAGCAGCTATGGCTACACCTTC.

The chain has TRBV13 and TRBJ2-1; D gene unclear. The CDR3 is made up of 14 amino acids. CDR1 and CDR2 (germline): PRHDT, FYEKMQ (reference sequence). Trimming took off 2 bases at V and 5 bases at J, with 10 bases between the two ends. The CDR3: CASSLPGSDNEQFF. CDR3 bases: TGTGCCAGCAGCTTACCGGGTTCAGACAATGAGCAGTTCTTC. Variable domain in full (rest from reference TRBV13 and TRBJ2-1): AAGVIQSPRHLIKEKRETATLKCYPIPRHDTVYWYQQGPGQDPQFLISFYEKMQSDKGSIPDRFSAQQFSDYHSELNMSSLELGDSALYFCASSLPGSDNEQFFGPGTRLTVL.

The chain has TRBV7-2 and TRBJ2-7; D may be TRBD2 (5 bases). This CDR3 spans 16 amino acids. The V end was cut by 1 base, the J end by 0 bases, with 13 bases between. Germline V gene lookup returns CDR1 SGHTA and CDR2 FQGNSA. CDR3 region: CASSLVGGQSSYEQYF. The DNA for the CDR3 is TGTGCCAGCAGCTTAGTGGGCGGGCAGAGCTCCTACGAGCAGTACTTC.

This chain joins TRBV27 and TRBJ2-7; TRBD1 matches 9 bases. Unmatched junction bases numbered 10, after V lost 2 bases and J lost 5 bases. CDR3 length: 16 amino acids. Germline V lookup: CDR1 MNHEY, CDR2 SMNVEV (reference sequence). CDR3 protein: CASSLITGTGIHEQYF. The CDR3 nucleotides read TGTGCCAGCAGTTTAATAACCGGGACAGGGATCCACGAGCAGTACTTC.

This chain connects TRBV5-6 to TRBJ2-5, with D perhaps matching TRBD2 (5 bases). This CDR3 spans 14 amino acids. CDR1 is SGHDT and CDR2 is YYEEEE in the germline V gene. With 4 bases removed from V and 2 bases from J, the gap between germline ends came to 12 bases. The CDR3 here is CASSRRGWQETQYF. The CDR3 bases are TGTGCCAGCAGCAGAAGAGGGTGGCAAGAGACCCAGTACTTC.

The chain employs TRBV4-1 and TRBJ1-1; weak D call: TRBD1 (6 bases). V lost 0 bases and J 6 bases, leaving 8 bases between the germline ends. In germline, CDR1 is MGHRA, CDR2 YSYEKL. The CDR3 is 13 residues long. Here the CDR3 reads CASSQDQGPEAFF. DNA for the CDR3: TGCGCCAGCAGCCAAGACCAGGGGCCTGAAGCTTTCTTT.

The chain employs TRBV9 and TRBJ2-1; 7 bases fit TRBD2. The germline V gene has CDR1 SGDLS and CDR2 YYNGEE. CDR3 size: 16 residues. The trim removed 4 bases at V and 0 bases at J, leaving 7 bases unmatched. The CDR3 spells CASSISGGSSYNEQFF. The CDR3, as DNA: TGTGCCAGCAGCATCTCTGGCGGGAGCTCCTACAATGAGCAGTTCTTC.

V usage is TRBV5-8 and J usage is TRBJ2-7; tentatively, D is TRBD1 (6 bases). This CDR3 comprises 17 residues. Germline loops: CDR1 SGHTS, CDR2 YDEGEE. Trimming shortened V by 4 bases and J by 0 bases, and 20 bases separated the two germline ends. CDR3 DNA: TGTGCCAGCAGCGCATCCTCAGGGGTACTTGTCTCCTACGAGCAGTACTTC. It is translated as CASSASSGVLVSYEQYF.

As to this clone: This sample also contains other DNA sequences that code for the same CDR3. V is TRBV13 and J is TRBJ2-1, with 13 bases aligning to TRBD2. This CDR3 has 14 residues. The V and J ends lost 5 bases and 8 bases, in that order; junction bases with no gene match: 3. Germline V CDR1 and CDR2: PRHDT, FYEKMQ (reference sequence). CDR3 nucleotide sequence: TGTGCCAGCAGCCCCGGACTAGCGGGAGATGAGCAGTTCTTC. Protein sequence: CASSPGLAGDEQFF.

The rearrangement joins TRBV30 to TRBJ2-7, with 10 positions matching TRBD1. This CDR3 is 14 amino acids long. Germline CDR1 GTSNPN, CDR2 SVGIG (reference sequence). The V and J ends lost 3 bases and 3 bases, in that order; junction bases with no gene match: 5. Here the CDR3 DNA reads TGTGCCTGGAGACCCGACAGGGGGCTCTACGAGCAGTACTTC. Its protein is CAWRPDRGLYEQYF.

The chain couples TRBV7-3 to TRBJ2-1; D remains unclear. The CDR3 runs to 12 residues. CDR1 and CDR2 (germline): SGHTA, FQGTGA. V was shortened by 3 bases and J by 6 bases, with 6 bases between the two germline ends. For the CDR3, the DNA is TGTGCCAGCAGCTTCACGGCCAATGAGCAGTTCTTC. Amino acid sequence: CASSFTANEQFF.

The gene calls are TRBV7-6 and TRBJ2-7, with D possibly being TRBD1 or TRBD2 (5 bases each). V was shortened by 7 bases and J by 1 base, with 23 bases between the two germline ends. The CDR3 runs to 17 residues. Germline V lookup: CDR1 SGHVS, CDR2 FNYEAQ. The CDR3 DNA reads as TGTGCCAGCACCCCGCGCGTGAGGGGTCTCGATTCCTACGAGCAGTACTTC. Translation: CASTPRVRGLDSYEQYF.

The V call is TRBV5-4, the J call TRBJ1-6; 10 nucleotides align to TRBD1. Germline-derived CDR1 and CDR2 are SGHNT and YYREEE (reference sequence). The length of the CDR3 is 15 residues. Germline trimming cut 4 bases from V and 6 bases from J; bases unmatched to any gene: 4. As DNA, the CDR3 is TGTGCCAGCAGCACCTGGACAGGGGGTAATTCACCCCTCCACTTT. This encodes CASSTWTGGNSPLHF.

V is TRBV19 and J is TRBJ1-2, with D hard to call. The CDR3 extends over 12 amino acids. CDR1 is LNHDA, CDR2 SQIVND, per germline (reference sequence). Trimming took 8 bases from V and 0 from J, leaving 7 bases between them. This CDR3 is CASRGTNYGYTF. The CDR3 DNA reads TGTGCCAGTCGGGGTACTAACTATGGCTACACCTTC.

On this clone: Other DNA sequences of this sample code for an identical CDR3. The CDR3 DNA reads TGTGCCAGCAGTTTAGGACAGCGCAATCAGCCCCAGCATTTT. As protein: CASSLGQRNQPQHF. The V and J genes are TRBV27 and TRBJ1-5; a weak D match, TRBD1 (6 bases). V lost 2 bases to trimming and J lost 2 bases, with 7 bases between them. Germline V lookup: CDR1 MNHEY, CDR2 SMNVEV (reference sequence). This CDR3 has 14 residues.

Worth noting for this clone: Other nucleotide sequences in the sample specify the same CDR3. The CDR3 DNA reads TGTGCCAGCAGCTTGGGAGGTAACTATGGCTACACCTTC. This codes for CASSLGGNYGYTF. J is TRBJ1-2 and V is TRBV5-6; D remains unclear. CDR3 length: 13 residues. Per germline, CDR1 SGHDT and CDR2 YYEEEE. Trimming shortened V by 0 bases and J by 1 base, and 4 bases separated the two germline ends.

Comments on this clone: The sample carries other DNA sequences with the same CDR3. The gene calls are TRBV13 and TRBJ2-1; the D gene could be TRBD1 or TRBD2 (5 bases each). Germline values: CDR1 PRHDT, CDR2 FYEKMQ (reference sequence). Trimming removed 5 bases from V and 7 bases from J, with 9 bases in between. This CDR3 is built from 12 residues. CDR3 amino acids: CASSLEGNEQFF. The CDR3 DNA sequence: TGTGCCAGCAGCCTCGAGGGGAATGAGCAGTTCTTC.

The chain carries TRBV5-6 and TRBJ2-4; 7 bases match TRBD1. CDR1 and CDR2 (germline): SGHDT, YYEEEE. The CDR3 is made up of 13 amino acids. The J segment lost 7 bases and the V segment lost 3 bases, leaving 4 bases of the junction unmatched. The CDR3 DNA reads as TGTGCCAGCAGCTCGACAGGGCTCAACATTCAGTACTTC. Translating it yields CASSSTGLNIQYF.